Reported below is one TCR beta chain. The sample holds many counts of this clonotype. The antigen it recognizes is unknown. Base quality data are lacking; no much larger clone is found one base away. These data are taken from a study of T cells in Graves' hyperthyroidism and ophthalmopathy (dated 2019 in TCRdb). At the level of the whole study: TCR V-J signatures able to tell the groups apart were searched for in a discovery cohort of about a hundred patients, of whom about 40 had Graves' ophthalmopathy and 55 to 60 had stable Graves' hyperthyroidism. The paper reports TCR Vbeta CDR3 sequencing of about 140 peripheral blood samples: 43 ophthalmopathy, roughly 74 hyperthyroidism and around 17 progressor patients. Whether ophthalmopathy could be predicted prospectively was tested in an independent validation cohort made up of under 20 hyperthyroidism patients plus 17 patients who later progressed to ophthalmopathy. After sampling, hyperthyroidism patients received methimazole starting at 30 mg daily, and ophthalmopathy patients received high-dose intravenous methylprednisolone. The approximately 97 discovery patients were randomly divided into training and test sets at a 7:3 ratio. The study also compared thyroid tissue and blood T-cell repertoires from several Graves' hyperthyroidism patients. What the authors observed across the whole study: In validation, the model predicted progression to ophthalmopathy with 55% to 71% sensitivity and over 72% specificity, a median of about 6 months before onset. A 13 V-J signature model separated ophthalmopathy from stable hyperthyroidism, with around 90% sensitivity and roughly 84% specificity in cross-validation and 80%/75% in testing. Sample size was not statistically predetermined, and investigators were not blinded to group allocation. Most expanded thyroid clonotypes (frequency above 0.001) were also detected in blood, suggesting blood repertoires may reflect thyroid immune responses.

The germline V gene encodes CDR1 SNHLY and CDR2 FYNNEI. The CDR3 covers 14 residues, taking in both the cysteine and the phenylalanine. CDR3 DNA is the only sequence kept; it has 42 bases, read in frame from the first base. The junction shows trimming of 7 bases on V and 1 base on J, plus 8 bases between the germline ends. Amplification of TCR beta CDR3 regions was carried out from RNA transcripts. The TCR CDR3 was subjected to a first round of RT-PCR using the HTBI primer set and the Qiagen OneStep RT-PCR kit. Libraries were constructed in a second round of multiplex PCR, after which size selection and purification were performed. Libraries were sequenced paired-end with 100 bp reads on an Illumina HiSeq2000. In the paper's pipeline: SOAPnuke was used to process the raw data, removing reads that contained adapters or uncalled bases, had a mean Phred below 15, or lacked an exact match to the constant primer or identifier. High-quality paired reads were merged with COPE v1.2.5, and unique nucleotide sequences were defined as clonotypes. MiTCR v1.1 was used to align clonotypes to the IMGT TRBV, TRBD and TRBJ reference segments. The analysis was restricted to V-J combinations with a frequency above 0.0001, which together covered roughly 99% of the repertoires. The TCS score was defined as F50 (clonal expansion) divided by E x V (chaos), with BLOSUM62-based TCRdist calculated between CDR3 peptides within each V-J. Welch's t-statistics and random forest reduced fewer than 600 V-J features to around 14, which were used in a naive Bayes classifier (R e1071). Thyroid-blood repertoire similarity was quantified with the Morisita-Horn index. The public reads were run again by TCRdb, first through fastp at Q25 and then through MiXCR, and only productive beta chains were kept. Each record represents a unique CDR3 protein, reported with the most common genes and DNA among its rows. The V and J calls here are based on TCRdb, not the publication. This sample holds roughly 570,000 distinct CDR3 sequences; about half were observed only once. Of the sample, 15% to 20% is held by the ten largest clones.

The study excluded patients with uncontrolled infections, other autoimmune diseases, pregnancy or lactation. Diagnoses were established on the basis of clinical symptoms, serum thyroxine and TRAb, thyroid ultrasound, and orbital computed tomography. Total RNA was extracted using Trizol reagent, and RNA quality was assessed on an Agilent 2100 Bioanalyzer. The sequenced sample consisted of peripheral blood or thyroid tissue (not recorded which). The receptor was isolated from an adult woman with Graves' disease, either hyperthyroidism or ophthalmopathy (not recorded which). The chain couples TRBV2 to TRBJ2-6, and the D gene may be TRBD1, 6 bases matching. The CDR3 sequence is CASKQGSGANVLTF. Read as DNA, the sequence is TGTGCCAGCAAGCAGGGGTCTGGGGCCAACGTCCTGACTTTC.